This T cell receptor (beta chain) derives from a study of T-cell reconstitution after alpha-beta-depleted transplantation in children. Study-level findings and limits: From newly produced T cells came most of the T-cell counts and diversity one year after transplant.

Preparation of the TCRbeta library involved a method that used unique molecular identifiers. TCRdb redid the calling of the PCR reads with MiXCR, one entry per CDR3 protein. The sample gives roughly 790,000 distinct CDR3 sequences, around 15% of which show up once; approximately 5% is in the top ten. Per germline, CDR1 ENHRY and CDR2 SYGVKD. V was pared by 0 bases and J by 3 bases, with 21 bases between. CDR3 length equals 18 residues. Comment on this clonotype: Its target is not known.

Sequenced material: PBMCs, mostly from graft donor cells, taken 360 days after TCRalphabeta/CD19-depleted stem cell transplant. The receptor was isolated from a male patient aged 10-17 years who had a stem cell transplant for acute lymphoblastic leukemia, so the T cells may come from the graft donor. The gene calls are TRBV10-3 and TRBJ2-7, with D possibly being TRBD1 (5 bases). CDR3 protein: CAISESRHNRKGNYEQYF. CDR3 coding DNA: TGTGCCATCAGTGAGTCTCGGCACAACAGGAAGGGAAACTACGAGCAGTACTTC.